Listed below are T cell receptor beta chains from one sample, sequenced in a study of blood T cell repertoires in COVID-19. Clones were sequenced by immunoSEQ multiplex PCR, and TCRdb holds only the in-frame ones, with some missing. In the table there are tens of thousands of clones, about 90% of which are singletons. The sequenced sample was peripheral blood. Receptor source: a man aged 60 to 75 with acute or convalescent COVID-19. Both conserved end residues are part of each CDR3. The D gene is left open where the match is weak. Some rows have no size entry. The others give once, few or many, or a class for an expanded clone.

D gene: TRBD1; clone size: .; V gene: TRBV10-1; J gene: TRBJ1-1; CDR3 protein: CASSNRGKAFF; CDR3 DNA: TGCGCCAGCAGCAACAGGGGAAAAGCTTTCTTT
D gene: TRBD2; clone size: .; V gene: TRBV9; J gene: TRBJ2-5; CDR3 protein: CASSPRGLAGQETQYF; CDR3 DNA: TGTGCCAGCAGCCCCCGGGGACTAGCGGGTCAAGAGACCCAGTACTTC
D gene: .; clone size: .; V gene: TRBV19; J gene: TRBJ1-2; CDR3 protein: CASSMREANYGYTF; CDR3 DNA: TGTGCCAGTAGTATGAGGGAAGCTAACTATGGCTACACCTTC
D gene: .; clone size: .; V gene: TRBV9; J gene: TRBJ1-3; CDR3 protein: CASSPPHRAGNTIYF; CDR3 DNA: TGTGCCAGCAGCCCCCCTCACAGGGCTGGAAACACCATATATTTT
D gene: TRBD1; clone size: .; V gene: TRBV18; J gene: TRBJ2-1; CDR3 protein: CASSPGTGSNNEQFF; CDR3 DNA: TGTGCCAGCTCACCAGGGACAGGATCCAACAATGAGCAGTTCTTC
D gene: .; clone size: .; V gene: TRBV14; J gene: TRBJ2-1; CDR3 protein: CASSPSGALNEQFF; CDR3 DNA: TGTGCCAGCAGCCCCTCAGGGGCGCTTAATGAGCAGTTCTTC
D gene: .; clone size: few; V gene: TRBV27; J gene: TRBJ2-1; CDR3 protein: CASKSAYNEQFF; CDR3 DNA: TGTGCCAGCAAGTCAGCCTACAATGAGCAGTTCTTC
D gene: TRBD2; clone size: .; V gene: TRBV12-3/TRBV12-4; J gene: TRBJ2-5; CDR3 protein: CASSWDRGGTQYF; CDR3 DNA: TGTGCCAGCAGCTGGGACCGGGGGGGGACCCAGTACTTC
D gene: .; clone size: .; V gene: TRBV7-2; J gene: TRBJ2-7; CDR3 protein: CASSLVPRRDPDYEQYF; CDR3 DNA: TGTGCCAGCAGCTTAGTCCCGAGGAGGGACCCCGACTACGAGCAGTACTTC
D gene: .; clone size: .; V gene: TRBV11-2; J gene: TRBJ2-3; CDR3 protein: CASSSIQGVNTQYF; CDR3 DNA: TGTGCCAGCAGCTCGATACAAGGAGTAAATACGCAGTATTTT
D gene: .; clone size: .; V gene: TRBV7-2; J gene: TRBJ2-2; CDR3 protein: CASRAQRTNTGELFF; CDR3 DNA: TGTGCCAGCAGAGCGCAAAGGACGAACACCGGGGAGCTGTTTTTT
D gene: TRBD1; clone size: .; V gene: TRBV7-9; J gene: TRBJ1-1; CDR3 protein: CASSRTGATEAFF; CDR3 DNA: TGTGCCAGCAGCCGGACAGGGGCAACTGAAGCTTTCTTT
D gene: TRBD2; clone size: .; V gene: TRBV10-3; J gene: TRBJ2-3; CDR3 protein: CAISELRLAGGRGTTDTQYF; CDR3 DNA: TGTGCCATCAGTGAGCTAAGACTAGCGGGGGGGCGGGGTACTACAGATACGCAGTATTTT
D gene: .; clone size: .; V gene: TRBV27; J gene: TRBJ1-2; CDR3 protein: CASSLLGAGYGYTF; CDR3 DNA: TGTGCCAGCAGTTTATTAGGAGCCGGCTATGGCTACACCTTC
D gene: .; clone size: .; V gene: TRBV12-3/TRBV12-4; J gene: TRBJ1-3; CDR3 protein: CASSTSRNTIYF; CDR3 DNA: TGTGCCAGCAGCACGAGTCGAAACACCATATATTTT
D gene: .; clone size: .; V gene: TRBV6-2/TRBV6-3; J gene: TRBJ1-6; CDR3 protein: CASSYSTSSVQGHSPLHF; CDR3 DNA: TGTGCCAGCAGTTACAGCACCTCTTCAGTTCAGGGCCATTCACCCCTCCACTTT
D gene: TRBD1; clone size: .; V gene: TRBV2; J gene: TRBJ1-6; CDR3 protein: CASSRDRGSYNSPLHF; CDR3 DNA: TGTGCCAGCAGTCGTGACAGGGGCTCCTATAATTCACCCCTCCACTTT
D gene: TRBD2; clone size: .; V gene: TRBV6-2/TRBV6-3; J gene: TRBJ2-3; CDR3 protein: CASSYGSGLSTDTQYF; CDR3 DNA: TGTGCCAGCAGTTACGGATCGGGACTAAGCACAGATACGCAGTATTTT
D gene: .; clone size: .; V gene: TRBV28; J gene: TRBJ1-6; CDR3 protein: CASSIDTYNSPLHF; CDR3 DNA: TGTGCCAGCAGTATAGACACGTATAATTCACCCCTCCACTTT
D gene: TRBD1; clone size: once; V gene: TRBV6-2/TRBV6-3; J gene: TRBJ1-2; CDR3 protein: CASSSGQGYGYTF; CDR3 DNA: TGTGCCAGCAGTTCGGGACAGGGCTATGGCTACACCTTC
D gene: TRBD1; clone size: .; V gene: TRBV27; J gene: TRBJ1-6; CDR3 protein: CASSLTSGDRNSPLHF; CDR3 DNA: TGTGCCAGCAGTTTAACCTCAGGGGACAGAAATTCACCCCTCCACTTT
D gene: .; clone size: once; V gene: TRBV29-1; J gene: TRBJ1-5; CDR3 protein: CSGQEGVNQPQHF; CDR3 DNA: TGCAGCGGACAAGAGGGGGTCAATCAGCCCCAGCATTTT
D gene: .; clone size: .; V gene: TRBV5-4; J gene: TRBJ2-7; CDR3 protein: CATYHDPGSEQYF; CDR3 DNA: TGTGCCACCTACCATGATCCGGGGAGCGAGCAGTACTTC
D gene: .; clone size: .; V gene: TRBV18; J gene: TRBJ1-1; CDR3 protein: CASSPPTGGTEAFF; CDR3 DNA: TGTGCCAGCTCACCCCCGACAGGTGGCACTGAAGCTTTCTTT
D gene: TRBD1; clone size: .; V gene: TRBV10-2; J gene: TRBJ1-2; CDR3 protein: CASSESRQGSYGYTF; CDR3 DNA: TGCGCCAGCAGTGAGTCAAGACAGGGATCCTATGGCTACACCTTC
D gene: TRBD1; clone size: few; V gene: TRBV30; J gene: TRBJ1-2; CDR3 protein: CAWGRDRPSGYTF; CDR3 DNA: TGTGCCTGGGGGAGGGACAGGCCTTCAGGCTACACCTTC
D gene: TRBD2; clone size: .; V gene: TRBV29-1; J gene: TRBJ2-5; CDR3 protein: CSDVGRRETQYF; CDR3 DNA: TGCAGCGACGTCGGGAGGAGAGAGACCCAGTACTTC
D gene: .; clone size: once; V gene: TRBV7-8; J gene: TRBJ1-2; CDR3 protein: CASSFSGLSGYTF; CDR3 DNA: TGTGCCAGCAGCTTTTCGGGTCTGAGTGGCTACACCTTC
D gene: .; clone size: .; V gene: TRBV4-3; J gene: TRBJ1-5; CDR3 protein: CASSQDPQGGSNQPQHF; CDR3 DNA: TGCGCCAGCAGCCAAGATCCCCAGGGAGGGAGCAATCAGCCCCAGCATTTT
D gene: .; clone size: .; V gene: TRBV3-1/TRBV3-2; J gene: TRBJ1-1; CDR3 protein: CASSLEGLQGTEAFF; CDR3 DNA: TGTGCCAGCAGCCTCGAGGGACTCCAGGGAACTGAAGCTTTCTTT
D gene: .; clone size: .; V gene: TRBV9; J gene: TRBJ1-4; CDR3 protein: CASTSSIGANEKLFF; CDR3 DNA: TGTGCCAGCACCTCCTCCATCGGGGCTAATGAAAAACTGTTTTTT
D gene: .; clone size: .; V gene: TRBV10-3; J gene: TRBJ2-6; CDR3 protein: CAISLDSSSRVLTF; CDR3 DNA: TGTGCCATCAGCTTGGACAGCTCCTCGAGGGTCCTGACTTTC